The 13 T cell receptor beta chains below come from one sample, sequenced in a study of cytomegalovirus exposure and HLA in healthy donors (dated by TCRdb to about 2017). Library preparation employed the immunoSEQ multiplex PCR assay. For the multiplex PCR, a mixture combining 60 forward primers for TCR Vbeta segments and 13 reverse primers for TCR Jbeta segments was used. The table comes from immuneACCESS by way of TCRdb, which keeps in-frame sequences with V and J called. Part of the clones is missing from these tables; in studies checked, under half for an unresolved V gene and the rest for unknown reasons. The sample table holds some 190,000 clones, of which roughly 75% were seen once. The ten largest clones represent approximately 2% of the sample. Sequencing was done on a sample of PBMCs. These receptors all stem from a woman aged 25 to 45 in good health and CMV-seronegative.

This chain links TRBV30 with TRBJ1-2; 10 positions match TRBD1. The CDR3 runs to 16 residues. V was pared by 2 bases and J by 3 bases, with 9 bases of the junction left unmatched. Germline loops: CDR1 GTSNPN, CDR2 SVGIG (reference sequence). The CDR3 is CAWSNGGTGVYYGYTF. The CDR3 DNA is TGTGCCTGGAGTAATGGGGGGACAGGGGTGTACTATGGCTACACCTTC.

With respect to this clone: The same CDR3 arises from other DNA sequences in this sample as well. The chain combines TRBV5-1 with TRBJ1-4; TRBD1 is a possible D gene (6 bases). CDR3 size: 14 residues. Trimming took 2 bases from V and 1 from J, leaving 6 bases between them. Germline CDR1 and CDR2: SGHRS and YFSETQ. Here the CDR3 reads CASSLQGTNEKLFF. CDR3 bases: TGCGCCAGCAGCTTACAGGGAACTAATGAAAAACTGTTTTTT.

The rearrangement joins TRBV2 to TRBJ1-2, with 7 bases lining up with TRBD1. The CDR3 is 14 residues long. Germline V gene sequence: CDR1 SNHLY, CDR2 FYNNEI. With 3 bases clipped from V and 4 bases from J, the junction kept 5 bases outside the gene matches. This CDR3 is CASSEQGGAYGYTF. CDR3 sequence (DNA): TGTGCCAGCAGTGAGCAGGGGGGTGCCTATGGCTACACCTTC.

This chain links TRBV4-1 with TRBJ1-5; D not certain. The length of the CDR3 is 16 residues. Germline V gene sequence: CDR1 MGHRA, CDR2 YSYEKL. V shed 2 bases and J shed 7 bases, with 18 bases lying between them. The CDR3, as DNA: TGCGCCAGCAGCCAACTGAATTTGGTCGGAGGCCAGCCCCAGCATTTT. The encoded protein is CASSQLNLVGGQPQHF.

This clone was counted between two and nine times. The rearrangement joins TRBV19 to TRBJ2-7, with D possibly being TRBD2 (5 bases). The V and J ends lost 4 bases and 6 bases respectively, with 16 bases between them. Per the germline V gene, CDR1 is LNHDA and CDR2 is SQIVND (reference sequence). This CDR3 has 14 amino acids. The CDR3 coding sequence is TGTGCCAGTAGTAGGTCCCCTAGCTTGGGCGAGCAGTACTTC. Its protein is CASSRSPSLGEQYF. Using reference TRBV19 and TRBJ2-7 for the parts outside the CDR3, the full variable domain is DGGITQSPKYLFRKEGQNVTLSCEQNLNHDAMYWYRQDPGQGLRLIYYSQIVNDFQKGDIAEGYSVSREKKESFPLTVTSAQKNPTAFYLCASSRSPSLGEQYFGPGTRLTVT.

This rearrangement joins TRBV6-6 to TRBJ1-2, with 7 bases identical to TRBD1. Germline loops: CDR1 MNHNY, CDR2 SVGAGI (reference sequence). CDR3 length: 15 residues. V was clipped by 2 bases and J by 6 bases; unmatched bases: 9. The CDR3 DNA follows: TGTGCCAGCAGTTACACGCCGACAGGGTTAGATGGCTACACCTTC. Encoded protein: CASSYTPTGLDGYTF.

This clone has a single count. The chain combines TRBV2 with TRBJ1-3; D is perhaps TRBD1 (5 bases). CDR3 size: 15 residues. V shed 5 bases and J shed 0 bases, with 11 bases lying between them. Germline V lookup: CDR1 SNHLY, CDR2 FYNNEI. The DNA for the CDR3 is TGTGCCAGCAGTAGGGGCGGCTACTCTGGAAACACCATATATTTT. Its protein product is CASSRGGYSGNTIYF.

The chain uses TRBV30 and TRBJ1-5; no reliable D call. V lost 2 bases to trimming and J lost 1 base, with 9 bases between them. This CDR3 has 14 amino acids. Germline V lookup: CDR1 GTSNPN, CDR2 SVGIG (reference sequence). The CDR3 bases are TGTGCCTGGAGTATTGCGAGAAGCAATCAGCCCCAGCATTTT. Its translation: CAWSIARSNQPQHF. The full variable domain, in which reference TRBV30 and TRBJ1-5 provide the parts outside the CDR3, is SQTIHQWPATLVQPVGSPLSLECTVEGTSNPNLYWYRQAAGRGLQLLFYSVGIGQISSEVPQNLSASRPQDRQFILSSKKLLLSDSGFYLCAWSIARSNQPQHFGDGTRLSIL.

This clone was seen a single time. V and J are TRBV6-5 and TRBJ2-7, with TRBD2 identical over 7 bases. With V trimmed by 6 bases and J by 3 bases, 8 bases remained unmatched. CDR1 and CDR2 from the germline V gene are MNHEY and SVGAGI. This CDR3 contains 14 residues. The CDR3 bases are TGTGCCAGCAGCCCAACGGGGGGATACTACGAGCAGTACTTC. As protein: CASSPTGGYYEQYF.

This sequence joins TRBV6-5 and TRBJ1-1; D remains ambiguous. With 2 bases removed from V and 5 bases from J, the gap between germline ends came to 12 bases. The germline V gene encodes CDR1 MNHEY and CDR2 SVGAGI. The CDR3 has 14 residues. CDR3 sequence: CASSYDPSRTEAFF. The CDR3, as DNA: TGTGCCAGCAGTTACGACCCCTCGCGGACTGAAGCTTTCTTT.

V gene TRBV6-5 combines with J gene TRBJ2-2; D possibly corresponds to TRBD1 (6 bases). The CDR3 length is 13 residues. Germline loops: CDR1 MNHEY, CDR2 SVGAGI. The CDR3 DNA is TGTGCTGGCGGTGGCAGGGGCACCGGGGAGCTGTTTTTT. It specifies CAGGGRGTGELFF.

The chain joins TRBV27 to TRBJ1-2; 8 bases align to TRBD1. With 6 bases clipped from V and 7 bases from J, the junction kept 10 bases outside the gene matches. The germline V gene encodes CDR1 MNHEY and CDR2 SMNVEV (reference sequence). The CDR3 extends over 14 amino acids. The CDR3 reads CASRSPGGVGGYTF. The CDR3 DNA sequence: TGTGCCAGCAGATCCCCAGGGGGCGTCGGTGGCTACACCTTC.

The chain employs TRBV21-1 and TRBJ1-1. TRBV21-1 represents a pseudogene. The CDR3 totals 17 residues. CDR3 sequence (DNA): TGTGCCAGCAGCAATTGTTTCGAGACAGGACTAGGCACTGAAGCTTTCTTT. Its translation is CASSNCFETGLGTEAFF.